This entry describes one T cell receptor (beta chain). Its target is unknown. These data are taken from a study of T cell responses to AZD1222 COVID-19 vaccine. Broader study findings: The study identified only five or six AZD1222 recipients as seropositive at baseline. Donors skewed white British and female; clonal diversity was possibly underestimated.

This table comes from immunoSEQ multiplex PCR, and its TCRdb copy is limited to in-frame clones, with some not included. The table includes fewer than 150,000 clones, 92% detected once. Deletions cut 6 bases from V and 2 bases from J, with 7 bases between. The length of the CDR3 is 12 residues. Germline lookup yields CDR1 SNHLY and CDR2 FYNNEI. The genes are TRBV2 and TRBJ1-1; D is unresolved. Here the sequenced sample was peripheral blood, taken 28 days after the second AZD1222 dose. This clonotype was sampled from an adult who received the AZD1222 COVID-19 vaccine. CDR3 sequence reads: CASRRTNTEAFF. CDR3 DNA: TGTGCCAGCAGGCGGACTAACACTGAAGCTTTCTTT.